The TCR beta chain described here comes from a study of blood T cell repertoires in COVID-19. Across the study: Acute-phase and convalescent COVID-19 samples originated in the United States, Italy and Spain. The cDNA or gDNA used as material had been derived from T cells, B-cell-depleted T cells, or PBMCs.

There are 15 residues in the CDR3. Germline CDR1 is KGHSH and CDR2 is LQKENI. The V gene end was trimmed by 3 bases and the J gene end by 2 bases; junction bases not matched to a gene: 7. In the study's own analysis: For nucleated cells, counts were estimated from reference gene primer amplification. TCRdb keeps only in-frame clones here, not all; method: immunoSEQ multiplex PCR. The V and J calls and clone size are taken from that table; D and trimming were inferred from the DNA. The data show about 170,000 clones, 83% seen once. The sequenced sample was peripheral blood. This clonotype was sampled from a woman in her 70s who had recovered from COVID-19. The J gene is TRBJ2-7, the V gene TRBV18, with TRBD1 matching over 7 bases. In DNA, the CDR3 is TGTGCCAGCTCACCGCCGGACAGGAGCCCCTACGAGCAGTACTTC. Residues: CASSPPDRSPYEQYF.